The rows below give T cell receptor beta chains drawn from one sample of a study of blood T cell repertoires in COVID-19. Using immunoSEQ multiplex PCR, the repertoire was profiled, and TCRdb retains in-frame clones only, with some absent. Of around 67,000 clones detected, about 91% appear once; the ten largest clones hold roughly 1.9%. Sequenced sample: peripheral blood. The receptors were sampled from a woman of 80 years or more with active or convalescent COVID-19. CDR3s include the opening cysteine and the closing phenylalanine or tryptophan. Each record gives: CDR3 protein, CDR3 DNA, J gene, CDR3 length, V gene, D gene, clone size. D genes are given only for firm matches. Size is stated for part of the rows, as once, few or many counts, or as a class when the clone is expanded.

CDR3 protein: CASSLTSGSTGEQFF
CDR3 DNA: TGTGCCAGCAGCTTGACTAGCGGGAGTACTGGTGAGCAGTTCTTC
J gene: TRBJ2-1
CDR3 length: 15
V gene: TRBV5-5
D gene: TRBD2
clone size: few

CDR3 protein: CASSSGQAIYNSPLHF
CDR3 DNA: TGTGCCAGCAGCTCCGGACAGGCAATCTATAATTCACCCCTCCACTTT
J gene: TRBJ1-6
CDR3 length: 16
V gene: TRBV5-6
D gene: TRBD1
clone size: .

CDR3 protein: CASTGRGAVEYF
CDR3 DNA: TGTGCCAGCACCGGGCGGGGGGCAGTCGAGTACTTC
J gene: TRBJ2-7
CDR3 length: 12
V gene: TRBV6-5
D gene: TRBD2
clone size: .

CDR3 protein: CASSLDPDNEQFF
CDR3 DNA: TGCGCCAGCAGCTTGGATCCGGACAATGAGCAGTTCTTC
J gene: TRBJ2-1
CDR3 length: 13
V gene: TRBV5-1
D gene: .
clone size: .

CDR3 protein: CASVKQGPSGNTIYF
CDR3 DNA: TGTGCCAGCGTAAAACAGGGCCCCTCTGGAAACACCATATATTTT
J gene: TRBJ1-3
CDR3 length: 15
V gene: TRBV28
D gene: .
clone size: .

CDR3 protein: CASSLEPQTILSGNTIYF
CDR3 DNA: TGCGCCAGCAGCTTGGAACCACAGACAATTCTCTCTGGAAACACCATATATTTT
J gene: TRBJ1-3
CDR3 length: 18
V gene: TRBV5-1
D gene: .
clone size: .

CDR3 protein: CASSLADSGYTF
CDR3 DNA: TGTGCCAGCAGTCTCGCAGACAGCGGCTACACCTTC
J gene: TRBJ1-2
CDR3 length: 12
V gene: TRBV12-3/TRBV12-4
D gene: .
clone size: .

CDR3 protein: CASSPSGANVLTF
CDR3 DNA: TGTGCCAGCAGCCCGTCTGGGGCCAACGTCCTGACTTTC
J gene: TRBJ2-6
CDR3 length: 13
V gene: TRBV13
D gene: .
clone size: .

CDR3 protein: CASSRQGIDTEAFF
CDR3 DNA: TGCGCCAGCAGCCGACAGGGGATTGACACTGAAGCTTTCTTT
J gene: TRBJ1-1
CDR3 length: 14
V gene: TRBV4-1
D gene: TRBD1
clone size: .

CDR3 protein: CASRPGGNYGYTF
CDR3 DNA: TGTGCCAGCAGACCGGGGGGTAACTATGGCTACACCTTC
J gene: TRBJ1-2
CDR3 length: 13
V gene: TRBV12-3/TRBV12-4
D gene: .
clone size: .

CDR3 protein: CASSVVGGPNYGYTF
CDR3 DNA: TGTGCCAGCAGCGTAGTCGGGGGGCCTAACTATGGCTACACCTTC
J gene: TRBJ1-2
CDR3 length: 15
V gene: TRBV9
D gene: .
clone size: .

CDR3 protein: CSASGGGGNQPQHF
CDR3 DNA: TGCAGTGCTAGTGGGGGAGGAGGCAATCAGCCCCAGCATTTT
J gene: TRBJ1-5
CDR3 length: 14
V gene: TRBV20-1
D gene: .
clone size: .

CDR3 protein: CASSDDRSSGNTIYF
CDR3 DNA: TGTGCCAGCAGTGATGACAGGAGCTCTGGAAACACCATATATTTT
J gene: TRBJ1-3
CDR3 length: 15
V gene: TRBV25-1
D gene: .
clone size: .

CDR3 protein: CASSLTGNDYEQYF
CDR3 DNA: TGTGCCAGCAGCTTGACAGGCAACGACTACGAGCAGTACTTC
J gene: TRBJ2-7
CDR3 length: 14
V gene: TRBV5-4
D gene: .
clone size: .

CDR3 protein: CASSLPQLNTEAFF
CDR3 DNA: TGTGCCAGCAGCCTGCCCCAGTTGAACACTGAAGCTTTCTTT
J gene: TRBJ1-1
CDR3 length: 14
V gene: TRBV5-5
D gene: .
clone size: .

CDR3 protein: CASSQAGLDGYTF
CDR3 DNA: TGTGCCAGCAGCCAAGCAGGGCTGGATGGCTACACCTTC
J gene: TRBJ1-2
CDR3 length: 13
V gene: TRBV3-1/TRBV3-2
D gene: .
clone size: .

CDR3 protein: CASSLEGYGYTF
CDR3 DNA: TGTGCCAGCAGCTTGGAGGGGTATGGCTACACCTTC
J gene: TRBJ1-2
CDR3 length: 12
V gene: TRBV5-6
D gene: .
clone size: .

CDR3 protein: CANTQGYNSPLHF
CDR3 DNA: TGTGCCAATACGCAGGGCTATAATTCACCCCTCCACTTT
J gene: TRBJ1-6
CDR3 length: 13
V gene: TRBV6-5
D gene: .
clone size: .

CDR3 protein: CASSDDASGNRETQYF
CDR3 DNA: TGCGCCAGCAGTGATGACGCTAGCGGGAATCGAGAGACCCAGTACTTC
J gene: TRBJ2-5
CDR3 length: 16
V gene: TRBV10-1
D gene: TRBD2
clone size: .

CDR3 protein: CASSQGVSGGPYEQYF
CDR3 DNA: TGCGCCAGCAGCCAAGGCGTCTCAGGGGGTCCCTACGAGCAGTACTTC
J gene: TRBJ2-7
CDR3 length: 16
V gene: TRBV4-3
D gene: TRBD1
clone size: .

CDR3 protein: CASSALPGQPNYEQYF
CDR3 DNA: TGTGCCAGCAGCGCCCTGCCGGGACAGCCTAACTACGAGCAGTACTTC
J gene: TRBJ2-7
CDR3 length: 16
V gene: TRBV11-3
D gene: TRBD1
clone size: few

CDR3 protein: CASAGGPSSGNEKLFF
CDR3 DNA: TGTGCCAGCGCGGGGGGGCCCAGCAGTGGTAATGAAAAACTGTTTTTT
J gene: TRBJ1-4
CDR3 length: 16
V gene: TRBV18
D gene: .
clone size: .

CDR3 protein: CASTHRQGSYEQYF
CDR3 DNA: TGTGCCAGCACTCACCGACAGGGATCCTACGAGCAGTACTTC
J gene: TRBJ2-7
CDR3 length: 14
V gene: TRBV6-5
D gene: TRBD1
clone size: .

CDR3 protein: CASSLLDSSYEQYF
CDR3 DNA: TGTGCCAGCTCCCTCCTCGACAGCTCCTACGAGCAGTACTTC
J gene: TRBJ2-7
CDR3 length: 14
V gene: TRBV18
D gene: .
clone size: .

CDR3 protein: CASSPYLTGTYEQYF
CDR3 DNA: TGTGCCAGCTCACCCTATTTGACAGGGACCTACGAGCAGTACTTC
J gene: TRBJ2-7
CDR3 length: 15
V gene: TRBV18
D gene: TRBD1
clone size: .

CDR3 protein: CASSVLAGGSGYNEQFF
CDR3 DNA: TGTGCCAGCAGCGTACTAGCGGGAGGTTCAGGGTACAATGAGCAGTTCTTC
J gene: TRBJ2-1
CDR3 length: 17
V gene: TRBV7-2
D gene: TRBD2
clone size: .

CDR3 protein: CASSEDSNYGYTF
CDR3 DNA: TGTGCCAGCTCAGAGGACTCCAACTATGGCTACACCTTC
J gene: TRBJ1-2
CDR3 length: 13
V gene: TRBV18
D gene: .
clone size: .

CDR3 protein: CASSGTGGGTDTQYF
CDR3 DNA: TGTGCCAGCAGCGGGACAGGGGGGGGCACAGATACGCAGTATTTT
J gene: TRBJ2-3
CDR3 length: 15
V gene: TRBV2
D gene: TRBD1
clone size: .

CDR3 protein: CASSLLAAPSGDETQYF
CDR3 DNA: TGCGCCAGCAGCTTGTTGGCGGCTCCTAGCGGGGATGAGACCCAGTACTTC
J gene: TRBJ2-5
CDR3 length: 17
V gene: TRBV5-1
D gene: TRBD2
clone size: .

CDR3 protein: CASSGSRRASTDTQYF
CDR3 DNA: TGTGCCAGCAGTGGATCGAGGAGAGCGAGCACAGATACGCAGTATTTT
J gene: TRBJ2-3
CDR3 length: 16
V gene: TRBV6-2/TRBV6-3
D gene: .
clone size: .

CDR3 protein: CASGPEGNYGYTF
CDR3 DNA: TGTGCTAGTGGTCCGGAGGGTAACTATGGCTACACCTTC
J gene: TRBJ1-2
CDR3 length: 13
V gene: TRBV12-5
D gene: .
clone size: .

CDR3 protein: CASSLGRQDLYEQYF
CDR3 DNA: TGCGCCAGCAGCTTGGGCAGACAGGACCTTTACGAGCAGTACTTC
J gene: TRBJ2-7
CDR3 length: 15
V gene: TRBV5-1
D gene: .
clone size: .

CDR3 protein: CASSPGVSNQPQHF
CDR3 DNA: TGTGCCAGCAGTCCAGGGGTTAGCAATCAGCCCCAGCATTTT
J gene: TRBJ1-5
CDR3 length: 14
V gene: TRBV9
D gene: .
clone size: once

CDR3 protein: CASRAGTGNQPQHF
CDR3 DNA: TGTGCCAGCAGAGCCGGGACAGGGAATCAGCCCCAGCATTTT
J gene: TRBJ1-5
CDR3 length: 14
V gene: TRBV2
D gene: TRBD1
clone size: .

CDR3 protein: CASSSLSNEQYF
CDR3 DNA: TGCGCCAGCAGCTCGCTATCTAACGAGCAGTACTTC
J gene: TRBJ2-7
CDR3 length: 12
V gene: TRBV5-1
D gene: .
clone size: .

CDR3 protein: CASSASLGGPPNEQFF
CDR3 DNA: TGTGCCAGCAGCGCCTCACTCGGTGGGCCTCCCAATGAGCAGTTCTTC
J gene: TRBJ2-1
CDR3 length: 16
V gene: TRBV9
D gene: .
clone size: .

CDR3 protein: CASSSQETQYF
CDR3 DNA: TGTGCCAGCAGCTCACAAGAGACCCAGTACTTC
J gene: TRBJ2-5
CDR3 length: 11
V gene: TRBV7-2
D gene: .
clone size: .

CDR3 protein: CASSSTGGDTQYF
CDR3 DNA: TGTGCCAGCAGTTCTACAGGGGGGGATACGCAGTATTTT
J gene: TRBJ2-3
CDR3 length: 13
V gene: TRBV2
D gene: TRBD1
clone size: .

CDR3 protein: CASRPDRGSGNTIYF
CDR3 DNA: TGTGCCAGTAGGCCGGACAGGGGATCTGGAAACACCATATATTTT
J gene: TRBJ1-3
CDR3 length: 15
V gene: TRBV19
D gene: TRBD1
clone size: .

CDR3 protein: CASSETGRKRGEAFF
CDR3 DNA: TGTGCCAGCAGCGAGACAGGGAGAAAACGGGGTGAAGCTTTCTTT
J gene: TRBJ1-1
CDR3 length: 15
V gene: TRBV5-4
D gene: TRBD1
clone size: .

CDR3 protein: CATSRGGTGPPTTDTQYF
CDR3 DNA: TGTGCCACCAGCAGAGGGGGGACAGGCCCACCGACCACAGATACGCAGTATTTT
J gene: TRBJ2-3
CDR3 length: 18
V gene: TRBV15
D gene: TRBD1
clone size: .

CDR3 protein: CASSEGKGGCGYTF
CDR3 DNA: TGTGCCAGCAGCGAAGGAAAGGGAGGTTGCGGCTACACCTTC
J gene: TRBJ1-2
CDR3 length: 14
V gene: TRBV3-1/TRBV3-2
D gene: .
clone size: .

CDR3 protein: CASSPDRQDNEKLFF
CDR3 DNA: TGTGCCAGCAGTCCCGACAGGCAAGATAATGAAAAACTGTTTTTT
J gene: TRBJ1-4
CDR3 length: 15
V gene: TRBV7-2
D gene: .
clone size: .

CDR3 protein: CASSSRGMLGYTF
CDR3 DNA: TGTGCCAGCAGCAGCAGGGGGATGTTGGGCTACACCTTC
J gene: TRBJ1-2
CDR3 length: 13
V gene: TRBV7-2
D gene: TRBD1
clone size: .

CDR3 protein: CASSPLGRGGYNEQFF
CDR3 DNA: TGTGCCAGCAGCCCCCTGGGGCGGGGGGGCTACAATGAGCAGTTCTTC
J gene: TRBJ2-1
CDR3 length: 16
V gene: TRBV7-7
D gene: TRBD2
clone size: .

CDR3 protein: CASRHETGLGRIGKGYTF
CDR3 DNA: TGTGCCAGCAGACATGAAACGGGCTTAGGGAGGATAGGGAAGGGCTACACCTTC
J gene: TRBJ1-2
CDR3 length: 18
V gene: TRBV14
D gene: .
clone size: .

CDR3 protein: CASSPEARNTIYF
CDR3 DNA: TGTGCCAGCAGCCCCGAGGCCCGAAACACCATATATTTT
J gene: TRBJ1-3
CDR3 length: 13
V gene: TRBV3-1/TRBV3-2
D gene: .
clone size: few

CDR3 protein: CASSTRDRDPDTQYF
CDR3 DNA: TGTGCCAGCAGCACCCGGGACAGGGACCCAGATACGCAGTATTTT
J gene: TRBJ2-3
CDR3 length: 15
V gene: TRBV7-9
D gene: TRBD1
clone size: .

CDR3 protein: CASSIDRGGGYTF
CDR3 DNA: TGTGCCAGCAGCATAGACAGGGGAGGTGGCTACACCTTC
J gene: TRBJ1-2
CDR3 length: 13
V gene: TRBV7-2
D gene: TRBD1
clone size: once

CDR3 protein: CASSLESGAYYGYTF
CDR3 DNA: TGTGCCAGCAGCTTAGAATCAGGGGCCTACTATGGCTACACCTTC
J gene: TRBJ1-2
CDR3 length: 15
V gene: TRBV11-2
D gene: .
clone size: few

CDR3 protein: CASSEVGTGNYEQYF
CDR3 DNA: TGTGCCAGCAGCGAAGTCGGGACAGGGAACTACGAGCAGTACTTC
J gene: TRBJ2-7
CDR3 length: 15
V gene: TRBV6-1
D gene: TRBD1
clone size: .

CDR3 protein: CSACTGTSGGYNEQFF
CDR3 DNA: TGCAGCGCCTGCACCGGGACTAGCGGGGGGTACAATGAGCAGTTCTTC
J gene: TRBJ2-1
CDR3 length: 16
V gene: TRBV29-1
D gene: TRBD2
clone size: .

CDR3 protein: CASSEVGGGNQPQHF
CDR3 DNA: TGTGCCAGCAGTGAAGTAGGGGGAGGCAATCAGCCCCAGCATTTT
J gene: TRBJ1-5
CDR3 length: 15
V gene: TRBV6-1
D gene: .
clone size: .

CDR3 protein: CASGLVLGTGMNTEAFF
CDR3 DNA: TGTGCTAGTGGTTTGGTATTAGGGACAGGGATGAACACTGAAGCTTTCTTT
J gene: TRBJ1-1
CDR3 length: 17
V gene: TRBV12-5
D gene: TRBD1
clone size: .

CDR3 protein: CASSPPGDPFQETQYF
CDR3 DNA: TGTGCCAGCAGCCCCCCGGGGGACCCCTTCCAAGAGACCCAGTACTTC
J gene: TRBJ2-5
CDR3 length: 16
V gene: TRBV7-2
D gene: .
clone size: .

CDR3 protein: CASSYTWGRNTEAFF
CDR3 DNA: TGTGCCAGCAGTTACACGTGGGGCCGGAACACTGAAGCTTTCTTT
J gene: TRBJ1-1
CDR3 length: 15
V gene: TRBV6-2/TRBV6-3
D gene: .
clone size: few

CDR3 protein: CASSIRHGSYVKQYF
CDR3 DNA: TGTGCCAGTAGTATCCGACATGGCAGCTACGTCAAGCAGTACTTC
J gene: TRBJ2-7
CDR3 length: 15
V gene: TRBV19
D gene: .
clone size: once

CDR3 protein: CASGLVYGPRGSPLHF
CDR3 DNA: TGTGCTAGTGGTTTGGTATACGGCCCCAGGGGTTCACCCCTCCACTTT
J gene: TRBJ1-6
CDR3 length: 16
V gene: TRBV12-5
D gene: .
clone size: .

CDR3 protein: CASSRQRSYGYTF
CDR3 DNA: TGTGCCAGCAGCCGCCAGCGTTCCTATGGCTACACCTTC
J gene: TRBJ1-2
CDR3 length: 13
V gene: TRBV6-5
D gene: .
clone size: .